This TCR beta chain was captured by sequencing in a study of radiotherapy plus CTLA-4 blockade in lung cancer. General study results and limits: The study found tumor-derived TCR clones expanded in blood after radiotherapy plus ipilimumab. Strongest reported response predictors: early blood clone changes and post-radiation interferon-beta.

V lost 2 bases and J 0 bases, leaving 8 bases between the germline ends. The CDR3 extends over 15 amino acids. CDR1 and CDR2 (germline): SGHTA, FQGTGA. The data were produced by immunoSEQ multiplex PCR, yet TCRdb's version contains in-frame clones alone and is incomplete. The sample shows about 95,000 clones, about 81% of them seen only once. On this clone: The target antigen is unknown.

Specimen: peripheral blood, collected from a patient treated with radiotherapy plus ipilimumab. This sequence joins TRBV7-3 and TRBJ2-1; no clear D gene. The source is a human donor with non-small cell lung cancer who had a partial response to radiotherapy plus ipilimumab. In nucleotides, the CDR3 is TGTGCCAGCAGCTTAGCTCCGAGCTCCTACAATGAGCAGTTCTTC. Its translation: CASSLAPSSYNEQFF.